This T cell receptor beta chain was observed in a study of post-analysis software for immune sequencing data. In the study overall: Recorded disease courses covered relapsing-remitting, secondary progressive and progressive-relapsing multiple sclerosis. Some patients had no subtype annotation. General study results and limits: Under F measure analysis, samples from one preparation batch co-clustered strongly. Versus controls, multiple sclerosis patients showed significantly lower diversity (normalized Chao1). Controls showed lower frequencies than patients for four to six TRBV segments, and TRBV5-6, TRBV5-1 and TRBV20-1 were among these.

cDNA libraries for TCR beta contained unique molecular identifiers. From the PCR reads, TCRdb called clonotypes with MiXCR, one entry per CDR3 protein. The sample holds around 150,000 distinct CDR3 sequences, 36% seen once. Points on this clonotype: Antigen unknown.

There are 12 residues in the CDR3. V gave up 5 bases and J gave up 6 bases, with 9 bases separating them. This clonotype was sampled from a girl aged 5-17 years with multiple sclerosis. V and J are TRBV12-3 or TRBV12-4 and TRBJ2-3, with D maybe TRBD1 (5 bases). Material: blood, obtained after autologous hematopoietic stem cell transplantation. CDR3 sequence (DNA): TGTGCCAGCAGTGAAACAGGCGATACGCAGTATTTT. Protein: CASSETGDTQYF.